Shown below are 20 T cell receptor beta chains from a single sample sequenced in a study of blood T cell repertoires in COVID-19. This table comes from immunoSEQ multiplex PCR, and its TCRdb copy is limited to in-frame clones, with some not included. The sample shows roughly 48,000 clones, approximately 89% of them seen only once. Sequencing was performed on peripheral blood. Every receptor here comes from a woman older than 75 with acute or convalescent COVID-19.

The rearrangement links TRBV5-1 to TRBJ2-1; 7 nucleotides agree with TRBD1. Germline V gene lookup returns CDR1 SGHRS and CDR2 YFSETQ. This CDR3 has 14 amino acids. V gave up 4 bases and J gave up 2 bases; unmatched junction bases: 3. DNA for the CDR3: TGCGCCAGCAGCGCTGGACAGGCCTACAATGAGCAGTTCTTC. Amino acid sequence: CASSAGQAYNEQFF. Full variable domain (rest looked up from reference TRBV5-1 and TRBJ2-1): KAGVTQTPRYLIKTRGQQVTLSCSPISGHRSVSWYQQTPGQGLQFLFEYFSETQRNKGNFPGRFSGRQFSNSRSEMNVSTLELGDSALYLCASSAGQAYNEQFFGPGTRLTVL.

This chain links TRBV5-6 with TRBJ1-2, with no clear D. Per the germline V gene, CDR1 is SGHDT and CDR2 is YYEEEE. CDR3 length equals 15 residues. V lost 4 bases and J 4 bases, leaving 17 bases between the germline ends. The CDR3 DNA sequence: TGTGCCAGCAGCCGAGACTCTGGTAGGCGCTATGGCTACACCTTC. This codes for CASSRDSGRRYGYTF.

This sequence joins TRBV12-3 or TRBV12-4 and TRBJ2-3; possibly TRBD2 for D (6 bases). This CDR3 is built from 13 residues. V shed 6 bases and J shed 3 bases, with 10 bases lying between them. The CDR3 bases are TGTGCCAGCAGGGGGGGAAGGACAGATACGCAGTATTTT. It specifies CASRGGRTDTQYF.

The V call is TRBV15, the J call TRBJ1-2; D not resolved. V was shortened by 0 bases and J by 4 bases, with 12 bases between the two germline ends. The CDR3 runs 15 residues. Germline CDR1 reads LNHNV; CDR2 reads YYDKDF (reference sequence). CDR3 bases: TGTGCCACCAGCAGAGATCGCGGACTGAGCTATGGCTACACCTTC. Its protein is CATSRDRGLSYGYTF.

This clone is a singleton in its sample. The chain recombines TRBV28 with TRBJ1-1; D is unresolved. Germline CDR1 MDHEN, CDR2 SYDVKM. This CDR3 spans 12 amino acids. The germline V and J ends were trimmed by 8 bases and 6 bases, with 13 bases remaining between them. The CDR3 here is CASWGVGSEAFF. The CDR3 DNA reads TGTGCCAGCTGGGGAGTAGGCTCTGAAGCTTTCTTT.

J is TRBJ2-1 and V is TRBV10-3, with 8 positions matching TRBD2. Looked up from germline, CDR1 is ENHRY and CDR2 is SYGVKD. CDR3 size: 19 residues. Trimming took 3 bases from V and 0 from J; bases not matched to a gene: 13. The DNA for the CDR3 is TGTGCCATCAGTGACCCGCGGGAGGCAGGGATCGGCTCCTACAATGAGCAGTTCTTC. It codes for CAISDPREAGIGSYNEQFF.

This CDR3 is CASSEGDRGGAWDTDTQYF. CDR3 DNA sequence: TGTGCCAGCAGTGAAGGGGACAGGGGAGGGGCTTGGGACACAGATACGCAGTATTTT. The chain has TRBV2 and TRBJ2-3; 10 bases match TRBD1. The CDR3 is 19 amino acids. The germline gives CDR1 SNHLY, CDR2 FYNNEI. V dropped 1 base and J dropped 2; count of bases not matched to a gene: 12.

The chain is built from TRBV9 and TRBJ2-5; no firm D call. From germline, CDR1 is SGDLS and CDR2 YYNGEE. There are 12 residues in the CDR3. V lost 3 bases and J lost 5, with 8 bases in between. CDR3 nucleotide sequence: TGTGCCAGCAGCGGCCTGGAGGAGACCCAGTACTTC. As protein: CASSGLEETQYF.

The V and J genes are TRBV6-5 and TRBJ1-5, with unresolved D. V shed 8 bases and J shed 4 bases, with 12 bases lying between them. The length of the CDR3 is 13 residues. CDR1 and CDR2 (germline): MNHEY, SVGAGI. CDR3 residues: CASWVGGNQPQHF. In nucleotides, the CDR3 is TGTGCCAGCTGGGTAGGAGGGAATCAGCCCCAGCATTTT.

This clone was counted only a few times. The rearrangement links TRBV19 to TRBJ2-5; tentatively, D is TRBD1 (6 bases). This CDR3 contains 13 residues. The germline V and J ends were trimmed by 5 bases and 2 bases, with 9 bases remaining between them. CDR1 is LNHDA and CDR2 is SQIVND in the germline V gene (reference sequence). This chain's CDR3 is CASSADRQETQYF. DNA of the CDR3: TGTGCCAGTAGTGCGGACAGACAAGAGACCCAGTACTTC.

The V and J genes are TRBV12-1 and TRBJ2-1; the table's D gene call, TRBD2, was not cross checked with the DNA. TRBV12-1 is a documented pseudogene. This CDR3 comprises 15 residues. The CDR3 here is CASSFWRGGPNEQFF. The CDR3 DNA reads TGTGCCAGCAGCTTCTGGCGGGGGGGCCCAAATGAGCAGTTCTTC.

This sequence joins TRBV30 and TRBJ1-5; tentative D call: TRBD1 (5 bases). V lost 2 bases and J 3 bases, leaving 11 bases between the germline ends. Per the germline V gene, CDR1 is GTSNPN and CDR2 is SVGIG (reference sequence). The CDR3 is 14 amino acids. CDR3 region: CAWSSRVNNQPQHF. In DNA, the CDR3 is TGTGCCTGGAGTTCCAGGGTCAACAATCAGCCCCAGCATTTT.

The chain uses TRBV4-1 and TRBJ1-3, with D unclear. The V and J ends lost 1 base and 0 bases respectively, with 7 bases between them. CDR1 MGHRA and CDR2 YSYEKL come from the germline V gene. The CDR3 covers 15 residues. For the CDR3, the DNA is TGCGCCAGCAGCCAAGCCCTCAGCTCTGGAAACACCATATATTTT. As protein: CASSQALSSGNTIYF.

This chain links TRBV7-2 with TRBJ2-3, with 7 nucleotides matching TRBD2. The CDR3 loop spans 14 amino acids. The V gene end was trimmed by 11 bases and the J gene end by 2 bases; junction bases not matched to a gene: 10. Germline loops: CDR1 SGHTA, CDR2 FQGNSA. The DNA of the CDR3 is TGTGCCGGAGGCGGGGGACTGTACACAGATACGCAGTATTTT. It specifies CAGGGGLYTDTQYF.

Only one count was recorded for this clone. This rearrangement joins TRBV14 to TRBJ2-2, with 10 bases aligning to TRBD1. The CDR3 sequence is 15 residues long. The germline CDR1 and CDR2 sequences are SGHDN and FVKESK. The V segment lost 3 bases and the J segment 4 bases; nucleotides outside the gene matches: 2. CDR3 residues: CASSQTGGITGELFF. Here the CDR3 DNA reads TGTGCCAGCAGCCAGACAGGGGGCATCACCGGGGAGCTGTTTTTT.

The chain is built from TRBV6-1 and TRBJ1-1; 7 bases align to TRBD1. With 2 bases clipped from V and 5 bases from J, the junction kept 8 bases outside the gene matches. Looked up from germline, CDR1 is MNHNS and CDR2 is SASEGT. The CDR3 has 15 residues. The CDR3 reads CASSEMGARGTEAFF. CDR3 nucleotide sequence: TGTGCCAGCAGTGAAATGGGGGCCAGGGGGACTGAAGCTTTCTTT.

V is TRBV3-1 (or the pseudogene TRBV3-2) and J is TRBJ2-1; 10 bases match TRBD2. V shed 1 base and J 4 bases; nucleotides not matched to a gene: 4. Germline V gives CDR1 LGHDT, CDR2 YNNKEL (reference sequence). The CDR3 length is 16 residues. CDR3 bases: TGTGCCAGCAGCCAAGTACCTAGCGGGGGATACAATGAGCAGTTCTTC. As protein: CASSQVPSGGYNEQFF.

The chain carries TRBV5-1 and TRBJ2-2; 10 bases line up with TRBD1. Germline CDR1 reads SGHRS; CDR2 reads YFSETQ. The CDR3 sequence is 16 residues long. J lost 1 base, V lost 4 bases, and 4 bases had no gene match. The chain's CDR3 is CASSMGQGLNTGELFF. For the CDR3, the DNA is TGCGCCAGCAGCATGGGACAGGGGCTGAACACCGGGGAGCTGTTTTTT.

The chain recombines TRBV7-9 with TRBJ2-2; D possibly corresponds to TRBD2 (6 bases). Germline CDR1 SEHNR, CDR2 FQNEAQ (reference sequence). V gave up 5 bases and J gave up 3 bases, with 19 bases separating them. The CDR3 has 17 residues. CDR3 protein: CASSPLAPVGYTGELFF. The CDR3, as DNA: TGTGCCAGCAGCCCCCTAGCGCCCGTCGGGTACACCGGGGAGCTGTTTTTT.

The chain carries TRBV21-1 and TRBJ2-7; the listed D gene, TRBD1, was not tested against the DNA. TRBV21-1 is a pseudogene locus. This CDR3 is built from 23 residues. CDR3 amino acids: CASSKKPGPRPTPRDSPLYEQYF. CDR3 in DNA: TGTGCCAGCAGCAAAAAACCTGGCCCCCGTCCTACGCCAAGGGACAGCCCTTTATACGAGCAGTACTTC.